The following is a TCR beta chain sequence with its context. This sample stems from a study of blood T cell repertoires in COVID-19. Overall study context: From the United States, Italy and Spain came samples of acute and convalescent COVID-19.

Original processing methods: Reference gene primers were amplified, and this amplification served to estimate nucleated cell counts. The assay was immunoSEQ multiplex PCR, and TCRdb's table has in-frame clones only and misses some. V and J calls and clone size come straight from that table; D and trimming were deduced from the DNA. The data hold 490,000 or so clones, with 88% observed a single time. The V gene lost 3 bases and the J gene lost 3 bases, with 23 bases spanning the gap. This CDR3 comprises 18 residues. Germline CDR1 is KGHSH and CDR2 is LQKENI. This chain joins TRBV18 and TRBJ1-1, with D possibly matching TRBD1 (5 bases). Sample: PBMCs or T cells enriched from blood (not recorded which). This sequence was found in a middle-aged woman who had recovered from COVID-19. Here the CDR3 DNA reads TGTGCCAGCTCACCCTCTATGTATAGACGGACACGTGACACTGAAGCTTTCTTT. Its protein is CASSPSMYRRTRDTEAFF.